These T cell receptor beta chains were read from a single sample in a study of cytomegalovirus exposure and HLA in healthy donors. Repertoires were generated with immunoSEQ multiplex PCR, while TCRdb's copy carries only in-frame clones and drops some. The sample consists of around 70,000 clones, about 67% of them appearing once. Sequenced: PBMCs. These receptors were taken from a human donor in good health. The CDR3 runs from the conserved cysteine through the conserved F or W. D genes are given only for firm matches. Some rows have no size entry. The others give once, few or many, or a class for an expanded clone.

d_call	clone_size	v_call	j_call	cdr3_nt	cdr3_aa
.	.	TRBV5-1	TRBJ2-2	TGCGCCAGCAGCTTGGGCGAGGCCGGGGAGCTGTTTTTT	CASSLGEAGELFF
.	few	TRBV7-3	TRBJ2-2	TGTGCCAGCACCCCCTCTTTTAACACCGGGGAGCTGTTTTTT	CASTPSFNTGELFF
TRBD2	.	TRBV28	TRBJ2-7	TGTGCCAGCAGACTAGCGGGGGACACCTACGAGCAGTACTTC	CASRLAGDTYEQYF
.	.	TRBV9	TRBJ2-7	TGTGCCAGCAGCACGACAGGGAGCGGGGGATACTACGAGCAGTACTTC	CASSTTGSGGYYEQYF
.	few	TRBV25-1	TRBJ2-1	TGTGCCAGCAGTGAATCAGGGGCCCTAAACTACAATGAGCAGTTCTTC	CASSESGALNYNEQFF
TRBD1	.	TRBV10-1	TRBJ2-7	TGCGCCAGCTCGCGGGACAGGGAGTACGAGCAGTACTTC	CASSRDREYEQYF
.	.	TRBV6-1	TRBJ2-3	TGTGCCAGCAGTGAACCCGCAGGGTCATCCACAGATACGCAGTATTTT	CASSEPAGSSTDTQYF
.	once	TRBV9	TRBJ1-2	TGTGCCAGCAGCGTTTCGCAGGCGTATAGCTACACCTTC	CASSVSQAYSYTF
TRBD1	.	TRBV7-8	TRBJ2-2	TGTGCCAGCAGCGTCGGCGGGACAGGGTACAACACCGGGGAGCTGTTTTTT	CASSVGGTGYNTGELFF
.	.	TRBV5-4	TRBJ1-2	TGTGCCAGCAGCTTCCGACAGAAGAACTATGGCTACACCTTC	CASSFRQKNYGYTF
.	.	TRBV30	TRBJ2-1	TGTGCCTGGAGTGGTTTGACTACGAGCTCCTACAATGAGCAGTTCTTC	CAWSGLTTSSYNEQFF
.	once	TRBV29-1	TRBJ1-2	TGCAGCGTTGACATGACTTCAAACTATGGCTACACCTTC	CSVDMTSNYGYTF